These T cell receptor beta chains were read from a single sample in a study of T cell changes during pregnancy in multiple sclerosis. Only in-frame clones appear in the TCRdb table, and some are missing; sequencing was by immunoSEQ multiplex PCR. This table holds over 55,000 clones, approximately 87% found once. This sample comprised peripheral blood, obtained after pregnancy. These receptors were taken from a female donor in good health, enrolled as a control in a pregnancy study. Each CDR3 is given with its conserved first and last residue. D genes are given only for firm matches. Size is omitted from some rows. Given values are once, few, many or a class for expanded clones.

cdr3_nt cdr3_aa j_call d_call v_call clone_size
TGTGCCAGTAGTATGTGGAAGGGCAGACTCCGGTCTAGCGGGAGAAACGAGCAGTACTTC CASSMWKGRLRSSGRNEQYF TRBJ2-7 TRBD2 TRBV19 NA
TGTGCCAGTAGTAAGCAGCGAGGGCAAGAGACCCAGTACTTC CASSKQRGQETQYF TRBJ2-5 NA TRBV19 NA
TGTGCCAGCAGTTCCCCGGGACTACCCGGGACTGAAGCTTTCTTT CASSSPGLPGTEAFF TRBJ1-1 NA TRBV6-5 NA
TGTGCCAGCAGCTTAACAGGGTCGGATGAAAAACTGTTTTTT CASSLTGSDEKLFF TRBJ1-4 NA TRBV5-4 NA
TGTGCCTGGAGTCGGGGTAGCACTGAAGCTTTCTTT CAWSRGSTEAFF TRBJ1-1 NA TRBV30 NA
TGTGCCAGCAGCTTTACCCCCCCGCGGGCCTACGAGCAGTACTTC CASSFTPPRAYEQYF TRBJ2-7 NA TRBV7-9 NA
TGTGCCAGCAGCCCGGATGGAGGCAACTATGGCTACACCTTC CASSPDGGNYGYTF TRBJ1-2 NA TRBV5-4 NA
TGTGCCAGCAGTCCCTATAGCGGGAGACAATACGAGCAGTACTTC CASSPYSGRQYEQYF TRBJ2-7 TRBD2 TRBV6-4 NA
TGTGCCACCAGCAGCCAGGGCGCCCTAGATGGCTACACCTTC CATSSQGALDGYTF TRBJ1-2 NA TRBV15 NA
TGTGCCAGCAGCCGTTCGTTCGGCGGCGGGGGCACTGAAGCTTTCTTT CASSRSFGGGGTEAFF TRBJ1-1 NA TRBV5-4 NA
TGTGCCAGCAGCTTGGCCGGGGGCGAGCAGTACTTC CASSLAGGEQYF TRBJ2-7 NA TRBV5-4 NA
TGTGCCAGCAGCTTAGCCCTAGCGGGAGTGGGGGAGCTGTTTTTT CASSLALAGVGELFF TRBJ2-2 TRBD2 TRBV7-2 NA
TGTGCCAGCAGGCCCCTCCGGGGAGAGCGTGTTGATGAGCAGTTCTTC CASRPLRGERVDEQFF TRBJ2-1 NA TRBV2 NA
TGTGCCTGGCGCGGGGACTACACCTACGAGCAGTACTTC CAWRGDYTYEQYF TRBJ2-7 TRBD2 TRBV30 few
TGTGCCAGCAGTTTATCAGGGGCGGGGAGCTACAATGAGCAGTTCTTC CASSLSGAGSYNEQFF TRBJ2-1 NA TRBV27 NA
TGTGCCTGGAGTGCGGAGGGAGAAAAACTGTTTTTT CAWSAEGEKLFF TRBJ1-4 NA TRBV30 NA
TGTGCCAGCAGCCAAGCATCCGGTCAAGAGACCCAGTACTTC CASSQASGQETQYF TRBJ2-5 NA TRBV14 NA
TGTGCCAGCAGCAAGGGACAGGGGGCTTTTGGCTACACCTTC CASSKGQGAFGYTF TRBJ1-2 TRBD1 TRBV28 NA
TGTGCCAGTAGAAATGACCGGGGACAGGGTTTTGATTCACCCCTCCACTTT CASRNDRGQGFDSPLHF TRBJ1-6 TRBD1 TRBV19 NA
TGTGCCAGCAGCCCTCGGACACTTGCCTACGAGCAGTACTTC CASSPRTLAYEQYF TRBJ2-7 NA TRBV13 NA
TGCGCCAGCAGCCAAGAAGGGGGCCCTCAGCCCCAGCATTTT CASSQEGGPQPQHF TRBJ1-5 TRBD1 TRBV4-1 NA
TGCGCCAGCAGCTTGGAGTCCAGGCCCCTCCAGGTCGACTTT CASSLESRPLQVDF TRBJ1-1 NA TRBV5-1 NA
TGTGCCAGCAGCCAATTTCAGGCGGGAGGAAGTAATGAGCAGTTCTTC CASSQFQAGGSNEQFF TRBJ2-1 TRBD2 TRBV16 NA
TGTGCCAGCAGCTTAGTGGTACCGACGGTAGGGGGCGAGCAGTACTTC CASSLVVPTVGGEQYF TRBJ2-7 NA TRBV7-8 NA
TGTGCCAGCAGCGTACAGGGGAACACTGAAGCTTTCTTT CASSVQGNTEAFF TRBJ1-1 NA TRBV14 NA
TGTGCCAGCAGTGAGGGCTCCCACACTGAAGCTTTCTTT CASSEGSHTEAFF TRBJ1-1 NA TRBV6-1 NA
TGTGCCAGCAGCCCGCAGGGGTTATGGACCGGGGAGCTGTTTTTT CASSPQGLWTGELFF TRBJ2-2 NA TRBV14 NA
TGTGCCAGCAGGAGCCCACAGGGCTCGAATAGCGGCTACACCTTC CASRSPQGSNSGYTF TRBJ1-2 NA TRBV6-5 NA
TGCGCCAGCAGCCCCCGTGGGGGCGGTGATAGCTACACCTTC CASSPRGGGDSYTF TRBJ1-2 NA TRBV5-1 once
TGTGCCAGCAGCTTAGATCGGCGTCGTTCGGGTTCACCCCTCCACTTT CASSLDRRRSGSPLHF TRBJ1-6 NA TRBV11-3 NA
TGTGCCAGCAGCCAAAATTGGGGGGGACTGGACAGGGACTATGGCTACACCTTC CASSQNWGGLDRDYGYTF TRBJ1-2 TRBD1 TRBV11-2 NA
TGCGCCAGCAGCCCTGAGGGTGGCAATGAGCAGTTCTTC CASSPEGGNEQFF TRBJ2-1 NA TRBV5-1 few
TGTGCCACCAGCGTGGGAAGGACTAGCGGGTCTCTAGCCAAAAACATTCAGTACTTC CATSVGRTSGSLAKNIQYF TRBJ2-4 TRBD2 TRBV15 NA
TGCGCCAGCAGCTCGGACAGGGCGGAGTATGGCTACACCTTC CASSSDRAEYGYTF TRBJ1-2 TRBD1 TRBV5-1 NA
TGTGCCTGGAGTCGGACAGCTGATTATGGCTACACCTTC CAWSRTADYGYTF TRBJ1-2 NA TRBV30 NA
TGCGCCAGCAGCGTGGACAGCAGAGCCTCCTACGAGCAGTACTTC CASSVDSRASYEQYF TRBJ2-7 NA TRBV5-1 NA
TGCGCCAGCAGCGGTGGCCGGGGACTAGCGGGGGAGGGGACCCAGTACTTC CASSGGRGLAGEGTQYF TRBJ2-5 TRBD2 TRBV5-1 NA
TGCAGCGTTGAGAGTTTCGGATCGGGGACTAGCGGACTTCACTCCTACAATGAGCAGTTCTTC CSVESFGSGTSGLHSYNEQFF TRBJ2-1 TRBD2 TRBV29-1 NA
TGTGCCAGCAGTGATGGACTAGCGTTTTCCTACAATGAGCAGTTCTTC CASSDGLAFSYNEQFF TRBJ2-1 TRBD2 TRBV6-1 NA
TGCGCCAGCAGCAAGACTAGCGGGAGTCCTACTGGGGCCAACGTCCTGACTTTC CASSKTSGSPTGANVLTF TRBJ2-6 TRBD2 TRBV4-1 NA
TGTGCCATCAATCCGACAGGGGAGAACACCGGGGAGCTGTTTTTT CAINPTGENTGELFF TRBJ2-2 TRBD1 TRBV10-3 NA
TGCGCCAGCAGCTTGGACGGCTACAATGAGCAGTTCTTC CASSLDGYNEQFF TRBJ2-1 NA TRBV5-1 NA
TGTGCCAGCGGCGAGGCTAGCGGGGCGCCCACAGATACGCAGTATTTT CASGEASGAPTDTQYF TRBJ2-3 TRBD2 TRBV9 NA